The 8 T cell receptor beta chains in this list originate from one sample, sequenced in a study of control samples from healthy donors and cancer patients. Sequenced by immunoSEQ multiplex PCR; TCRdb stores in-frame clones only, minus some. Of 95,000 to 100,000 clones listed, around 88% are singletons. The sample consisted of blood. Every receptor here comes from a man between 25 and 39 years old in good health.

This chain connects TRBV25-1 to TRBJ2-4; D call uncertain. Germline V gene data show CDR1 as MGHDK and CDR2 as SYGVNS. The CDR3 totals 15 residues. With 2 bases removed from V and 0 bases from J, the gap between germline ends came to 8 bases. The CDR3 protein is CASSEPSLAKNIQYF. The CDR3 coding sequence is TGTGCCAGCAGTGAACCCAGTCTAGCCAAAAACATTCAGTACTTC.

The genes are TRBV6-1 and TRBJ1-5, with D possibly matching TRBD1 (5 bases). The CDR3 extends over 16 amino acids. From germline, CDR1 is MNHNS and CDR2 SASEGT. V was trimmed by 4 bases and J by 3 bases, leaving 16 bases between them. DNA of the CDR3: TGTGCCAGCAGTGTAACCGGGACCTTTCCCAATCAGCCCCAGCATTTT. This encodes CASSVTGTFPNQPQHF.

The V and J genes are TRBV30 and TRBJ1-1, with 11 bases that match TRBD1. Germline V gene sequence: CDR1 GTSNPN, CDR2 SVGIG (reference sequence). The CDR3 length is 16 residues. Losses at the gene ends were 4 bases for V and 0 bases for J; bases not matched to a gene: 7. The CDR3 is CAWNRDRGSLNTEAFF. The DNA for the CDR3 is TGTGCCTGGAACCGGGACAGGGGGTCCCTGAACACTGAAGCTTTCTTT.

V is TRBV30 and J is TRBJ2-3; D uncertain. Trimming took 2 bases from V and 0 from J, leaving 9 bases between them. The CDR3 runs 14 residues. Germline CDR1 reads GTSNPN; CDR2 reads SVGIG (reference sequence). CDR3 sequence (DNA): TGTGCCTGGAGTAGCTGGACGAGCACAGATACGCAGTATTTT. It specifies CAWSSWTSTDTQYF.

The chain couples TRBV5-1 to TRBJ1-1; D call uncertain. CDR3 size: 12 residues. Trimming cost V 0 bases and J 7 bases, with 7 bases left between them. The germline gives CDR1 SGHRS, CDR2 YFSETQ. CDR3 DNA sequence: TGCGCCAGCAGCTTGGACGGGTATGAAGCTTTCTTT. It codes for CASSLDGYEAFF.

The chain is built from TRBV27 and TRBJ2-7; D may be TRBD1 or TRBD2 (5 bases each). Trimming cost V 5 bases and J 4 bases, with 15 bases left between them. Germline loops: CDR1 MNHEY, CDR2 SMNVEV (reference sequence). CDR3 length: 14 residues. The CDR3 bases are TGTGCCAGCAGTCACGGGACGGAACATTACGAGCAGTACTTC. Its protein is CASSHGTEHYEQYF.

The genes are TRBV19 and TRBJ2-3; 10 bases line up with TRBD2. This CDR3 has 14 amino acids. Germline trimming cut 9 bases from V and 4 bases from J; bases unmatched to any gene: 7. The germline V gene has CDR1 LNHDA and CDR2 SQIVND (reference sequence). The CDR3, as DNA: TGTGCCAGCCAACTAGCGGGATTCCCAGATACGCAGTATTTT. This encodes CASQLAGFPDTQYF.

The genes are TRBV5-1 and TRBJ2-3, with a tentative D call TRBD1 (5 bases). The germline V gene encodes CDR1 SGHRS and CDR2 YFSETQ. The V end was cut by 0 bases, the J end by 3 bases, with 8 bases between. The CDR3 is 14 residues long. The CDR3 nucleotides are TGCGCCAGCAGCTTGGGGGGCGGTACAGATACGCAGTATTTT. As protein: CASSLGGGTDTQYF. Full variable domain (missing parts from reference TRBV5-1 and TRBJ2-3): KAGVTQTPRYLIKTRGQQVTLSCSPISGHRSVSWYQQTPGQGLQFLFEYFSETQRNKGNFPGRFSGRQFSNSRSEMNVSTLELGDSALYLCASSLGGGTDTQYFGPGTRLTVL.